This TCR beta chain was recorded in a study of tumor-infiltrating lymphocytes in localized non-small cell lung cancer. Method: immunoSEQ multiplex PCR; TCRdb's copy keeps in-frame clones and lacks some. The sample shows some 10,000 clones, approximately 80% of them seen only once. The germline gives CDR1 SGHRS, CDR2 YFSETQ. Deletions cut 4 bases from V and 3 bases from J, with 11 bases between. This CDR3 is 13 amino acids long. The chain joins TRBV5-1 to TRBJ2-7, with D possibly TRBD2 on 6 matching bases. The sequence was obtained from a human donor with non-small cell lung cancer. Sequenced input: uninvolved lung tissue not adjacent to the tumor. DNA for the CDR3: TGCGCCAGCAGCACGGGAGCCGTCTACGAGCAGTACTTC. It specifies CASSTGAVYEQYF.